Below are 5 T cell receptor beta chains sequenced from a single sample in a study of cytomegalovirus exposure and HLA in healthy donors. Primers included in the PCR were 60 Vbeta and 13 Jbeta primers. The data were produced by immunoSEQ multiplex PCR, yet TCRdb's version contains in-frame clones alone and is incomplete. Found here are around 170,000 clones, about four fifths of them singletons; the top ten hold over 2.5%. Sequences were obtained from PBMCs. All receptors derive from a woman between 50 and 59 years old in good health and CMV-seropositive.

Written as DNA, the CDR3 is TGTGCCAGCAGCAAAGGGAACAGGGCCAGAAGCAGGGGTGATGAGCAGTTCTTC. It codes for CASSKGNRARSRGDEQFF. The chain has TRBV21-1 and TRBJ2-1; no check of the table's D call, TRBD1, against the DNA was made. TRBV21-1 is labeled a pseudogene. The CDR3 contains 18 residues.

The chain carries TRBV5-4 and TRBJ2-7; 8 bases line up with TRBD1. Germline V gene lookup returns CDR1 SGHNT and CDR2 YYREEE (reference sequence). This CDR3 comprises 16 residues. J lost 4 bases, V lost 4 bases, and 13 bases had no gene match. CDR3 region: CASSLGGVTGVYEQYF. The CDR3 DNA sequence: TGTGCCAGCAGCCTTGGCGGGGTGACAGGGGTTTACGAGCAGTACTTC.

This clone was observed a single time. The rearrangement uses TRBV6-1 and TRBJ1-2; D gene ambiguous. This CDR3 contains 11 residues. Germline CDR1 is MNHNS and CDR2 is SASEGT. V lost 11 bases and J 6 bases, leaving 13 bases between the germline ends. CDR3 loop: CAASGRDGYTF. DNA for the CDR3: TGTGCCGCGAGCGGTCGGGATGGCTACACCTTC.

The chain joins TRBV7-9 to TRBJ2-3, with 10 bases aligning to TRBD2. Germline CDR1 SEHNR, CDR2 FQNEAQ (reference sequence). The junction had 4 bases not matched to a gene; V was cut back by 8 bases and J by 5 bases. The CDR3 is 13 amino acids. In DNA form, the CDR3 reads TGTGCCAGCTTGGCTAGCGGGGGAGATACGCAGTATTTT. Protein product: CASLASGGDTQYF.

This chain joins TRBV5-6 and TRBJ1-6, with 9 bases lining up with TRBD1. With 2 bases clipped from V and 14 bases from J, the junction kept 14 bases outside the gene matches. The CDR3 runs to 16 residues. Germline loops: CDR1 SGHDT, CDR2 YYEEEE. The CDR3 DNA is TGTGCCAGCAGCTTTTCTCCGGGACAGGGCGGTTTGGCCCTCCACTTT. Translated: CASSFSPGQGGLALHF.